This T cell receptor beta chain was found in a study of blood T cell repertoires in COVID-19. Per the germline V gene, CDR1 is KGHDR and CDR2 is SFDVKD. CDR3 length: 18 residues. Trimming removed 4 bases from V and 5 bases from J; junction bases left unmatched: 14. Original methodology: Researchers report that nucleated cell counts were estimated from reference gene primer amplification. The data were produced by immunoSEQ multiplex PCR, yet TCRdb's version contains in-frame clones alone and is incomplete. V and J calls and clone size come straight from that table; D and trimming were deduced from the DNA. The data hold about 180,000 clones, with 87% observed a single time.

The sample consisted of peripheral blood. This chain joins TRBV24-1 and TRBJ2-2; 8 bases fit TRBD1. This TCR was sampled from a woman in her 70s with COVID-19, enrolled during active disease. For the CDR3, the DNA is TGTGCCACCAGTGAACCAACCGAGGACAGGGTAGGGACCGGGGAGCTGTTTTTT. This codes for CATSEPTEDRVGTGELFF.